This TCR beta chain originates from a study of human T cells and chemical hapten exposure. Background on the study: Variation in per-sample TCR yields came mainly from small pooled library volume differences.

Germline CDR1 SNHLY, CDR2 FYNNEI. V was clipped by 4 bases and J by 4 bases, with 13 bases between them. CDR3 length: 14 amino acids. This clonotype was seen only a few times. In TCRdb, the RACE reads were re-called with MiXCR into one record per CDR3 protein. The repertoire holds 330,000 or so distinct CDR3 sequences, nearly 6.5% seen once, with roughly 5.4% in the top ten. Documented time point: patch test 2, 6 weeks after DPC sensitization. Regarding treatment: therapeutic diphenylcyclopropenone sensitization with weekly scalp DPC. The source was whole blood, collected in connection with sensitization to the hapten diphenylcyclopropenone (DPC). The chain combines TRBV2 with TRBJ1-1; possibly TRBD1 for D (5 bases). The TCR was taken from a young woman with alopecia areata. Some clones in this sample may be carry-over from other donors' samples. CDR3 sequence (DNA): TGTGCCAGCAGTGGCGAGGGACCGGGCACTGAAGCTTTCTTT. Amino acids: CASSGEGPGTEAFF.